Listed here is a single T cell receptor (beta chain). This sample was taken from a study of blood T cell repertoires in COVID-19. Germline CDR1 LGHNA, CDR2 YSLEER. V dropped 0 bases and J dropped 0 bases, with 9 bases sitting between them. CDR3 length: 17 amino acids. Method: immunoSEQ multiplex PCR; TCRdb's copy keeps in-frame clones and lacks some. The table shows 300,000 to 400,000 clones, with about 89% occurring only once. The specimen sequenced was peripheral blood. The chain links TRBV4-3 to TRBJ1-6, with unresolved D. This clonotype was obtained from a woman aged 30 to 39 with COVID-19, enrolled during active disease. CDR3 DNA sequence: TGCGCCAGCAGCCAAGATTCAGCGAGCTCCTATAATTCACCCCTCCACTTT. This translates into CASSQDSASSYNSPLHF.